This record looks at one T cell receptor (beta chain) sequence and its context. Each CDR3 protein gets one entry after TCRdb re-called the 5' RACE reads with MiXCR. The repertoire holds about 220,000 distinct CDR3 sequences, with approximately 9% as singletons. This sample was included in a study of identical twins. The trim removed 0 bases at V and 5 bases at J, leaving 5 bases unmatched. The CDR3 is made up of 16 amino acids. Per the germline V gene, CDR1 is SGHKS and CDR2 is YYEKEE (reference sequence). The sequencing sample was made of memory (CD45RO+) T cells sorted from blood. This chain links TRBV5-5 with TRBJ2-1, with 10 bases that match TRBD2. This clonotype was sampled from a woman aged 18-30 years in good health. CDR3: CASSLVGTSAHNEQFF. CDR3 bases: TGTGCCAGCAGCTTGGTCGGGACTAGCGCCCACAATGAGCAGTTCTTC.